This is a list of T cell receptor beta chains from one sample in a study of cytomegalovirus exposure and HLA in healthy donors. The method was immunoSEQ multiplex PCR; TCRdb's version includes in-frame clones alone and lacks a portion of them. Of around 200,000 clones listed, around 83% are singletons. Sample: PBMCs. The receptors derive from a woman in her 50s in good health and CMV-seropositive. Each CDR3 is given with its conserved first and last residue. D genes are given only for firm matches. Rows give clone size only sometimes, using once, few, many, or a class for an expanded clone.

D gene	V gene	clone size	J gene	CDR3 DNA	CDR3 protein
-	TRBV7-6	-	TRBJ2-1	TGTGCCAGCAGTCCAGGAAGCCCTGGGTCCTACAATGAGCAGTTCTTC	CASSPGSPGSYNEQFF
TRBD1	TRBV19	-	TRBJ1-1	TGTGCCAGTACTCCTGGGACAGGGAACACTGAAGCTTTCTTT	CASTPGTGNTEAFF
TRBD2	TRBV7-8	-	TRBJ2-7	TGTGCCAGCAGCTTGTTCATCGGGACTAGTCTCGAGCAGTACTTC	CASSLFIGTSLEQYF
TRBD1	TRBV30	-	TRBJ2-3	TGTGCCTGGAGCCCCGGGACAGGGGGGACAGATACGCAGTATTTT	CAWSPGTGGTDTQYF
-	TRBV5-6	-	TRBJ1-4	TGTGCCAGCAGTCAGGGGCTCGGGAATGAAAAACTGTTTTTT	CASSQGLGNEKLFF
TRBD1	TRBV28	once	TRBJ2-2	TGTGCCAGCAGCCGGGACAGGGTCACCGGGGAGCTGTTTTTT	CASSRDRVTGELFF
-	TRBV10-3	-	TRBJ2-3	TGTGCCATCAGTTCTCGGGTCGAAGATACGCAGTATTTT	CAISSRVEDTQYF
-	TRBV28	-	TRBJ1-1	TGTGCCAGCAGTTCCTCAGGGGATACGAACACTGAAGCTTTCTTT	CASSSSGDTNTEAFF
TRBD1	TRBV30	-	TRBJ2-7	TGTGCCTGGAGTGGGAAAACGACAGGGGGCTTTTACGAGCAGTACTTC	CAWSGKTTGGFYEQYF
-	TRBV5-1	-	TRBJ2-1	TGCGCCAGCAGCTCGGGCAGGGGCTACAATGAGCAGTTCTTC	CASSSGRGYNEQFF
-	TRBV5-4	-	TRBJ2-2	TGTGCCAGCACCCAAAGAGGTAGCAACACCGGGGAGCTGTTTTTT	CASTQRGSNTGELFF
-	TRBV7-9	-	TRBJ1-5	TGTGCCAGCAGCCTCAGGGGTTCCAATCAGCCCCAGCATTTT	CASSLRGSNQPQHF
-	TRBV7-9	once	TRBJ2-2	TGTGCCAGCAGCTTAAAGCGGAGAACTACCGGGGAGCTGTTTTTT	CASSLKRRTTGELFF
TRBD2	TRBV4-1	-	TRBJ2-5	TGCGCCAGCAGCCAAGATTGGCTAGCGGGCCAAGAGACCCAGTACTTC	CASSQDWLAGQETQYF
-	TRBV27	-	TRBJ2-2	TGTGCCAGCACTCCCCAGGGGTTACAGAACACCGGGGAGCTGTTTTTT	CASTPQGLQNTGELFF
-	TRBV30	-	TRBJ2-2	TGTGCCTGGAGACGGGGGTTGACCGGGGAGCTGTTTTTT	CAWRRGLTGELFF
TRBD1	TRBV7-8	-	TRBJ2-1	TGTGCCAGCAGCTCCCGGGACAGGGGATACAATGAGCAGTTCTTC	CASSSRDRGYNEQFF
-	TRBV5-4	-	TRBJ2-7	TGTGCCAGCAGCTACCAGGGAGGCTACGAGCAGTACTTC	CASSYQGGYEQYF
-	TRBV19	-	TRBJ1-1	TGTGCCAGTACCAATCGGCAGGGCGGAACTGAAGCTTTCTTT	CASTNRQGGTEAFF